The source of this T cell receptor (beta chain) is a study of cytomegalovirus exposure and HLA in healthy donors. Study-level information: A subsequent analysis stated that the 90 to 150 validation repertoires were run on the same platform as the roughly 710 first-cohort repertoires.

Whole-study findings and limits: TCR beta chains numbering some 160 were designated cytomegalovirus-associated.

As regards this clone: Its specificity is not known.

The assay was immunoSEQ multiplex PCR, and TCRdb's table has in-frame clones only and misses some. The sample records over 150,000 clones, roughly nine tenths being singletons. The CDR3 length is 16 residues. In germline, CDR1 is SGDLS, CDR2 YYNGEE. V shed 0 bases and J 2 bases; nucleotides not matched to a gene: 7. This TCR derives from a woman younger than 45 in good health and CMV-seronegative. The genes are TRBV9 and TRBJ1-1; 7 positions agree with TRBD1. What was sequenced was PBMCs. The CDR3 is CASSVDRGGINTEAFF. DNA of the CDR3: TGTGCCAGCAGCGTAGACAGGGGCGGTATAAACACTGAAGCTTTCTTT.